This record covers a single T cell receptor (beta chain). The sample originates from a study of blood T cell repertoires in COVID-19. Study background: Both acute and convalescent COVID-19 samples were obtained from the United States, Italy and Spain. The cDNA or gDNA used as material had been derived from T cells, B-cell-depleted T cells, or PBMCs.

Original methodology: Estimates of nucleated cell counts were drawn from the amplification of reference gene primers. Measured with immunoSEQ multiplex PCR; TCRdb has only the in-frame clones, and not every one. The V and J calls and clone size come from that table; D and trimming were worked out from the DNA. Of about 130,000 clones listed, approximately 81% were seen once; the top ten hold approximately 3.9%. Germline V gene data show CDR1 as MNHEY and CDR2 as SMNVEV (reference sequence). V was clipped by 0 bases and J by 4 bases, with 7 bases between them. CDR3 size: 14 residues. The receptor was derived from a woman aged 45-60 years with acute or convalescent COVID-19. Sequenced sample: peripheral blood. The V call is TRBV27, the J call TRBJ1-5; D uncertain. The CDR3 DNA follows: TGTGCCAGCAGTTTATCGCGGAGTAATCAGCCCCAGCATTTT. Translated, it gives CASSLSRSNQPQHF.